This passage covers 28 T cell receptor beta chains from one sample sequenced in a study of CD8 T cells in Susac syndrome. RNA totalling about 0.5 to 1 ug underwent reverse transcription with random hexamers. TCRdb redid the calling of the immunoSEQ multiplex PCR reads with MiXCR, one entry per CDR3 protein. The sample yields around 160,000 distinct CDR3 sequences, approximately 94% seen once. Sample: CD4+ T cells from PBMCs. The source is a human donor with multiple sclerosis.

This clonotype was counted a single time. V and J are TRBV11-2 and TRBJ2-1, with D tentatively TRBD2 (5 bases). Germline V CDR1 and CDR2: SGHAT, FQNNGV. The CDR3 is 15 residues long. V shed 5 bases and J shed 5 bases, with 16 bases lying between them. The CDR3 DNA reads TGTGCCAGCAGCCCGAGCGGACGAAACGACAATGAGCAGTTCTTC. Its translation: CASSPSGRNDNEQFF.

The chain employs TRBV7-8 and TRBJ1-2; 8 nucleotides align to TRBD1. Germline V CDR1 and CDR2: SGHVS, FQNEAQ. There are 15 residues in the CDR3. The ends lost 4 bases at V and 4 bases at J; junction bases unmatched: 8. This CDR3 is CASSSPKGTGYGYTF. The CDR3 DNA reads as TGTGCCAGCAGCTCCCCCAAGGGGACAGGCTATGGCTACACCTTC.

This rearrangement joins TRBV30 to TRBJ2-5; no reliable D call. With 7 bases removed from V and 4 bases from J, the gap between germline ends came to 10 bases. The CDR3 has 11 residues. Germline V gene lookup returns CDR1 GTSNPN and CDR2 SVGIG (reference sequence). The CDR3 loop is CALDRGETQYF. The CDR3 bases are TGTGCCTTGGATCGAGGAGAGACCCAGTACTTC.

The chain employs TRBV5-1 and TRBJ2-5, with 7 bases identical to TRBD1. V gave up 4 bases and J gave up 3 bases; unmatched junction bases: 6. This CDR3 region has 14 residues. The germline V gene encodes CDR1 SGHRS and CDR2 YFSETQ. The CDR3 spells CASSPWTGKETQYF. CDR3 sequence (DNA): TGCGCCAGCAGCCCGTGGACAGGAAAAGAGACCCAGTACTTC.

The chain employs TRBV4-1 and TRBJ1-1; unclear D gene. V lost 1 base and J lost 0, with 6 bases in between. The CDR3 has 14 residues. Germline V gene sequence: CDR1 MGHRA, CDR2 YSYEKL. The CDR3 nucleotides read TGCGCCAGCAGCCAAGTGGTGGTGAACACTGAAGCTTTCTTT. This encodes CASSQVVVNTEAFF.

This clonotype was found once. The genes are TRBV9 and TRBJ2-7; D gene ambiguous. Looked up from germline, CDR1 is SGDLS and CDR2 is YYNGEE. Trimming shortened V by 3 bases and J by 1 base, and 11 bases separated the two germline ends. The CDR3 totals 14 residues. This chain's CDR3 is CASSAHLGSYEQYF. The CDR3 DNA reads TGTGCCAGCAGCGCACACCTAGGTTCCTACGAGCAGTACTTC.

The CDR3 region is CAWSVFRDWTGELFF. The CDR3 coding sequence is TGTGCCTGGAGTGTATTCAGGGATTGGACCGGGGAGCTGTTTTTT. The chain joins TRBV30 to TRBJ2-2; the D gene is possibly TRBD1 (5 bases). This CDR3 has 15 residues. V was cut by 0 bases and J by 5 bases, with 13 bases left in between. Per germline, CDR1 GTSNPN and CDR2 SVGIG (reference sequence).

The gene calls are TRBV20-1 and TRBJ2-3, with D unclear. CDR1 is DFQATT, CDR2 SNEGSKA, per germline (reference sequence). CDR3 length equals 13 residues. V was clipped by 7 bases and J by 1 base, with 12 bases between them. CDR3 nucleotide sequence: TGCAGTGTCAGGCATGCCGGCACAGATACGCAGTATTTT. This codes for CSVRHAGTDTQYF.

The chain uses TRBV28 and TRBJ1-3; D is uncertain. Looked up from germline, CDR1 is MDHEN and CDR2 is SYDVKM. CDR3 length: 13 amino acids. V dropped 9 bases and J dropped 4 bases, with 13 bases sitting between them. The CDR3 coding sequence is TGTGCCAGTATTCATCCGCGAGGAAACACCATATATTTT. It is translated as CASIHPRGNTIYF.

V gene TRBV12-3 or TRBV12-4 combines with J gene TRBJ2-1, with D perhaps assigned TRBD1 or TRBD2 (5 bases each). The CDR3 is 14 amino acids. V lost 5 bases and J lost 5, with 13 bases in between. The chain's CDR3 is CASSPGRNHNEQFF. As DNA, the CDR3 is TGTGCCAGCAGTCCGGGACGGAATCACAATGAGCAGTTCTTC.

The genes are TRBV20-1 and TRBJ2-2; 9 positions match TRBD1. The CDR3 covers 14 residues. V lost 5 bases to trimming and J lost 4 bases; unmatched junction nucleotides: 5. Germline CDR1 reads DFQATT; CDR2 reads SNEGSKA (reference sequence). The CDR3 here is CSAWGQGGTGELFF. In DNA, the CDR3 is TGCAGTGCTTGGGGACAGGGAGGCACCGGGGAGCTGTTTTTT.

V gene TRBV6-8 combines with J gene TRBJ1-6; 9 bases are a match to TRBD1. Per the germline V gene, CDR1 is MNHGY and CDR2 is SAAAGT. Losses at the gene ends were 5 bases for V and 9 bases for J; bases not matched to a gene: 8. CDR3 length: 15 amino acids. The CDR3: CASSGKQGASSPLHF. The CDR3 DNA follows: TGTGCCAGCAGTGGGAAACAGGGGGCTTCTTCACCCCTCCACTTT.

The J gene is TRBJ2-3, the V gene TRBV7-9; TRBD2 might be the D (7 bases). Germline V gene sequence: CDR1 SEHNR, CDR2 FQNEAQ (reference sequence). The CDR3 consists of 16 residues. V lost 3 bases to trimming and J lost 1 base, with 14 bases between them. CDR3 protein: CASSLWRGQGTDTQYF. CDR3 coding DNA: TGTGCCAGCAGCTTGTGGCGGGGGCAGGGCACAGATACGCAGTATTTT.

The rearrangement uses TRBV9 and TRBJ2-7; D is undetermined. CDR3 length: 17 amino acids. V shed 3 bases and J shed 0 bases, with 19 bases lying between them. Germline V CDR1 and CDR2: SGDLS, YYNGEE. CDR3 loop: CASSAGSASASSYEQYF. The CDR3 region has the DNA TGTGCCAGCAGCGCTGGTTCGGCGAGCGCGAGCTCCTACGAGCAGTACTTC.

The J gene is TRBJ2-3, the V gene TRBV7-2; tentative D call: TRBD1 (6 bases). This CDR3 contains 13 residues. Deletions cut 6 bases from V and 4 bases from J, with 11 bases between. Germline CDR1 and CDR2: SGHTA and FQGNSA. CDR3 protein: CASRIQGADTQYF. The CDR3 region has the DNA TGTGCCAGCAGGATACAGGGAGCAGATACGCAGTATTTT.

J is TRBJ1-3 and V is TRBV7-9; D remains ambiguous. Trimming removed 6 bases from V and 4 bases from J, with 13 bases in between. Germline V gene data show CDR1 as SEHNR and CDR2 as FQNEAQ (reference sequence). CDR3 size: 14 residues. CDR3 nucleotides: TGTGCCAGCAGTGAGTCGAACGCAGGAAACACCATATATTTT. This gives the protein CASSESNAGNTIYF.

The count of this clonotype is one. V usage is TRBV6-1 and J usage is TRBJ2-4, with 7 bases fitting TRBD1. J was trimmed by 5 bases and V by 4 bases; bases with no gene match: 8. CDR3 length: 15 amino acids. CDR1 is MNHNS and CDR2 is SASEGT in the germline V gene. The CDR3 protein is CASSAGQWKENIQYF. The CDR3 coding sequence is TGTGCCAGCAGTGCGGGACAGTGGAAGGAAAACATTCAGTACTTC.

The V call is TRBV19, the J call TRBJ1-1; TRBD1 is a possible D gene (5 bases). The CDR3 runs to 15 residues. Germline assignment: CDR1 LNHDA and CDR2 SQIVND (reference sequence). V lost 3 bases and J lost 4, with 15 bases in between. CDR3 coding DNA: TGTGCCAGTAGTATCAGTGGCAGGGCGGGCACTGAAGCTTTCTTT. It yields the protein CASSISGRAGTEAFF.

The chain uses TRBV20-1 and TRBJ2-3, with 14 bases that match TRBD2. V gave up 7 bases and J gave up 0 bases; unmatched junction bases: 12. This CDR3 comprises 18 residues. Germline CDR1 reads DFQATT; CDR2 reads SNEGSKA (reference sequence). CDR3 sequence reads: CSVPGTSGSGGSTDTQYF. The CDR3 DNA reads TGCAGTGTCCCAGGGACTAGCGGGAGTGGAGGGAGCACAGATACGCAGTATTTT.

This clonotype was observed a single time. The V and J genes are TRBV12-3 or TRBV12-4 and TRBJ2-1; the D is unclear. With 5 bases removed from V and 0 bases from J, the gap between germline ends came to 8 bases. The CDR3 totals 14 residues. The CDR3 bases are TGTGCCAGCAGTCCCCGACTCTCCTACAATGAGCAGTTCTTC. Translation gives CASSPRLSYNEQFF.

The gene calls are TRBV4-3 and TRBJ2-7, with 9 bases aligning to TRBD1. The CDR3 is 19 amino acids. V shed 2 bases, J shed 2 bases, and the junction held 16 bases outside the gene matches. Germline V gene sequence: CDR1 LGHNA, CDR2 YSLEER. CDR3 sequence: CASSQSTGGGSPYTYEQYF. In DNA, the CDR3 is TGCGCCAGCAGCCAATCGACAGGGGGTGGGTCTCCTTACACCTACGAGCAGTACTTC.

The chain uses TRBV20-1 and TRBJ1-5; tentatively, D is TRBD1 (6 bases). Trimming pared 5 bases from V and 2 bases from J, leaving 16 bases between. CDR1 and CDR2 from the germline V gene are DFQATT and SNEGSKA (reference sequence). The CDR3 length is 15 residues. As DNA, the CDR3 is TGCAGTGCTTGGGGGGCGCAGGGTGGCAATCAGCCCCAGCATTTT. Protein: CSAWGAQGGNQPQHF.

The chain uses TRBV5-1 and TRBJ1-5; possibly TRBD1 for D (6 bases). The CDR3 is 15 amino acids. V lost 0 bases to trimming and J lost 4 bases, with 11 bases between them. The germline gives CDR1 SGHRS, CDR2 YFSETQ. The CDR3 DNA is TGCGCCAGCAGCTTGGGAGGACAGCTAAATCAGCCCCAGCATTTT. Residues: CASSLGGQLNQPQHF.

The chain recombines TRBV9 with TRBJ1-1; the D is unclear. In germline, CDR1 is SGDLS, CDR2 YYNGEE. V lost 7 bases and J lost 1, with 11 bases in between. The CDR3 sequence is 13 residues long. CDR3: CASAARANTEAFF. The CDR3 coding sequence is TGTGCCAGCGCGGCACGGGCGAACACTGAAGCTTTCTTT. Drawing the rest from reference TRBV9 and TRBJ1-1, the complete variable domain is DSGVTQTPKHLITATGQRVTLRCSPRSGDLSVYWYQQSLDQGLQFLIQYYNGEERAKGNILERFSAQQFPDLHSELNLSSLELGDSALYFCASAARANTEAFFGQGTRLTVV.

The rearrangement links TRBV25-1 to TRBJ1-1, with a tentative D call TRBD1 (6 bases). Per the germline V gene, CDR1 is MGHDK and CDR2 is SYGVNS. This CDR3 is built from 12 residues. V lost 4 bases and J lost 6, with 9 bases in between. DNA for the CDR3: TGTGCCAGCAGTGCCGACAGGTCTGAAGCTTTCTTT. It encodes CASSADRSEAFF.

The chain combines TRBV20-1 with TRBJ1-5, with a weak D call TRBD1 (6 bases). This CDR3 spans 15 amino acids. Germline values: CDR1 DFQATT, CDR2 SNEGSKA (reference sequence). Trimming left V 1 base short and J 10 bases short, with 20 bases between. The CDR3 sequence is CSARVTGQPGFPQHF. The CDR3 DNA reads TGCAGTGCTAGAGTAACCGGACAGCCCGGTTTTCCCCAGCATTTT.

CDR3 sequence reads: CASSPSSGNTIYF. The CDR3 DNA reads as TGTGCCAGTAGTCCAAGCTCTGGAAACACCATATATTTT. This chain joins TRBV19 and TRBJ1-3, with no clear D. The CDR3 is 13 residues long. Germline assignment: CDR1 LNHDA and CDR2 SQIVND (reference sequence). The germline V and J ends were trimmed by 5 bases and 0 bases, with 5 bases remaining between them.

The gene calls are TRBV29-1 and TRBJ2-1; 9 bases fit TRBD2. The CDR3 totals 15 residues. The ends lost 6 bases at V and 5 bases at J; junction bases unmatched: 11. Germline CDR1 and CDR2: SQVTM and ANQGSEA. In DNA, the CDR3 is TGCAGCGTCGCCGAGTTGACTAGCGGCAACAATGAGCAGTTCTTC. It specifies CSVAELTSGNNEQFF.